These 31 T cell receptor beta chains originate from one sample sequenced in a study of T cells in Graves' hyperthyroidism and ophthalmopathy. It was RNA transcripts that yielded the amplified TCR beta CDR3 regions. HTBI primers were employed in a first-round RT-PCR of the TCR CDR3. TCRdb independently ran MiXCR on the multiplex PCR reads; one entry per CDR3 protein. The data show about 690,000 distinct CDR3 sequences, approximately 15% seen once. Sequenced sample: blood. The receptors originated from a man between 50 and 59 years old with Graves' hyperthyroidism.

The V call is TRBV6-1, the J call TRBJ1-2; D gene ambiguous. The germline CDR1 and CDR2 sequences are MNHNS and SASEGT. This CDR3 has 12 residues. Deletions cut 6 bases from V and 3 bases from J, with 8 bases between. CDR3 nucleotide sequence: TGTGCCAGCAGGGATCAGGACTATGGCTACACCTTC. This sequence encodes CASRDQDYGYTF.

At least ten counts were recorded for this clonotype. The chain links TRBV6-2 or TRBV6-3 to TRBJ1-2; possible D gene TRBD1, 5 bases. Trimming took off 7 bases at V and 4 bases at J, with 16 bases between the two ends. Germline V gives CDR1 MNHEY, CDR2 SVGEGT. The CDR3 has 14 amino acids. Here the CDR3 DNA reads TGTGCCAGCACGGAGAGGGACCGACCCTATGGCTACACCTTC. Translated: CASTERDRPYGYTF.

The chain recombines TRBV5-8 with TRBJ2-7, with 14 bases identical to TRBD2. Looked up from germline, CDR1 is SGHTS and CDR2 is YDEGEE. The V and J ends lost 9 bases and 0 bases, in that order; junction bases with no gene match: 14. The CDR3 totals 18 residues. The CDR3 spells CAIWDGGTSGSYSYEQYF. The DNA of the CDR3 is TGTGCCATCTGGGACGGAGGGACTAGCGGGAGTTACTCCTACGAGCAGTACTTC.

This clonotype came up many times. This chain joins TRBV12-3 or TRBV12-4 and TRBJ1-1; D is uncertain. CDR3 length: 14 residues. Between the trimmed V and J ends, which lost 3 bases and 0 bases, there was a span of 8 bases. The CDR3 sequence: CASSFRAVNTEAFF. As DNA, the CDR3 is TGTGCCAGCAGTTTTAGGGCCGTGAACACTGAAGCTTTCTTT.

This clonotype was picked up a small number of times. The chain couples TRBV27 to TRBJ1-2; D uncertain. The CDR3 has 14 residues. The germline V gene encodes CDR1 MNHEY and CDR2 SMNVEV (reference sequence). V was cut by 2 bases and J by 3 bases, with 10 bases left in between. CDR3 loop: CASSLSPIDYGYTF. The DNA for the CDR3 is TGTGCCAGCAGTTTAAGCCCAATCGACTATGGCTACACCTTC.

Many counts were recorded for this clonotype. J is TRBJ2-5 and V is TRBV10-2, with 8 bases lining up with TRBD2. The V segment lost 3 bases and the J segment 2 bases; nucleotides outside the gene matches: 8. The germline CDR1 and CDR2 sequences are WSHSY and SAAADI. The CDR3 spans 16 residues. CDR3 loop: CASSDPVGGVQETQYF. CDR3 DNA sequence: TGCGCCAGCAGTGATCCAGTCGGGGGGGTTCAAGAGACCCAGTACTTC.

This clonotype was counted many times. The V gene is TRBV6-5, the J gene TRBJ2-2; D unclear. Per the germline V gene, CDR1 is MNHEY and CDR2 is SVGAGI. V was clipped by 0 bases and J by 4 bases, with 9 bases between them. This CDR3 is built from 15 residues. The CDR3 DNA is TGTGCCAGCAGTTACTCGCATGTGGCCACCGGGGAGCTGTTTTTT. This codes for CASSYSHVATGELFF.

Many counts were recorded for this clonotype. J is TRBJ2-1 and V is TRBV2; perhaps TRBD2 as D (6 bases). The germline gives CDR1 SNHLY, CDR2 FYNNEI. The CDR3 covers 15 residues. V was pared by 7 bases and J by 0 bases, with 13 bases between. The CDR3 region has the DNA TGTGCCAGCAAAGAGGAGGGCGGCTCCTACAATGAGCAGTTCTTC. It is translated as CASKEEGGSYNEQFF.

About this clonotype itself: The germline gene is not matched at one end of the junction; a read error may be the cause. CDR3: CAIKTRTCGRNDEQCF. In nucleotides, the CDR3 is TGTGCCATCAAAACCCGGACTTGCGGGAGGAACGATGAGCAGTGCTTC. The chain combines TRBV13 with TRBJ2-1; 8 nucleotides line up with TRBD2. Germline values: CDR1 PRHDT, CDR2 FYEKMQ (reference sequence). CDR3 size: 16 residues.

This clonotype showed up just a few times. This clone may be a read error of a much larger clone one base away. The rearrangement joins TRBV7-3 to TRBJ1-6; D remains unclear. There are 14 residues in the CDR3. V was shortened by 1 base and J by 5 bases, with 6 bases between the two germline ends. Germline V CDR1 and CDR2: SGHTA, FQGTGA. This CDR3 is CASSLNRNNSPLHF. CDR3 sequence (DNA): TGTGCCAGCAGCTTAAACAGAAATAATTCACCCCTCCACTTT.

This clonotype was counted ten times or more. The chain carries TRBV5-1 and TRBJ1-1; TRBD1 is a possible D gene (5 bases). Germline lookup yields CDR1 SGHRS and CDR2 YFSETQ. This CDR3 region has 15 residues. The V gene lost 6 bases and the J gene lost 5 bases, with 20 bases spanning the gap. CDR3 sequence: CASTLSGTPGTEAFF. DNA of the CDR3: TGCGCCAGCACGCTTTCCGGGACTCCGGGGACTGAAGCTTTCTTT.

This clonotype showed up many times. A read error is possible here, since a much larger clone lies one base away. The rearrangement links TRBV6-2 or TRBV6-3 to TRBJ1-1; D is unresolved. The length of the CDR3 is 11 residues. V was shortened by 6 bases and J by 3 bases, with 5 bases between the two germline ends. CDR1 MNHEY and CDR2 SVGEGT come from the germline V gene. The CDR3, as DNA: TGTGCCAGCAGCCCCCACACTGAAGCTTTCTTT. This gives the protein CASSPHTEAFF.

This clonotype has just a few counts. CDR3 nucleotides: TGTGCCAGCAAGGAGGGGACGAATTCACCCCTCCACTTT. Its protein product is CASKEGTNSPLHF. V and J are TRBV2 and TRBJ1-6; perhaps TRBD1 as D (5 bases). The CDR3 consists of 13 residues. Trimming pared 7 bases from V and 7 bases from J, leaving 11 bases between. Germline CDR1 and CDR2: SNHLY and FYNNEI.

This clonotype appeared a few times. V usage is TRBV6-2 or TRBV6-3 and J usage is TRBJ2-3, with TRBD1 identical over 8 bases. V shed 6 bases and J 2 bases; nucleotides not matched to a gene: 7. Germline V gene data show CDR1 as MNHEY and CDR2 as SVGEGT. The length of the CDR3 is 15 residues. The CDR3 region has the DNA TGTGCCAGCAGGCCGTCAGGGGGCGTCACAGATACGCAGTATTTT. Translated, it gives CASRPSGGVTDTQYF.

This clonotype was seen repeatedly, ten times or more. The CDR3: CASRVSGWGLDEQFF. Written as DNA, the CDR3 is TGTGCCAGCAGAGTTAGCGGTTGGGGGTTGGATGAGCAGTTCTTC. V is TRBV28 and J is TRBJ2-1; D might be TRBD2 (6 bases). Trimming removed 6 bases from V and 8 bases from J, with 20 bases in between. CDR1 is MDHEN, CDR2 SYDVKM, per germline. The CDR3 covers 15 residues.

Remarks on this clonotype: A read error may account for a junction end that differs from germline. This sequence joins TRBV2 and TRBJ2-5; 7 nucleotides agree with TRBD2. The CDR3 runs to 12 residues. Per the germline V gene, CDR1 is SNHLY and CDR2 is FYNNEI. The CDR3 nucleotides read TGTGCCGGCACCTACTACACGGGACTATCGCACTTC. Its translation is CAGTYYTGLSHF.

The chain employs TRBV30 and TRBJ2-1, with D perhaps matching TRBD1 (5 bases). In germline, CDR1 is GTSNPN, CDR2 SVGIG (reference sequence). Deletions cut 1 base from V and 3 bases from J, with 7 bases between. The CDR3 spans 13 residues. The DNA for the CDR3 is TGTGCCTGGAGTGGCGACAGCTACAATGAGCAGTTCTTC. Translated: CAWSGDSYNEQFF.

The chain is built from TRBV28 and TRBJ1-2; 7 bases are a match to TRBD1. The V segment lost 5 bases and the J segment 11 bases; nucleotides outside the gene matches: 11. CDR3 size: 13 residues. Germline CDR1 is MDHEN and CDR2 is SYDVKM. The CDR3 DNA is TGTGCCAGCAGTGACCCGGGGGACAGAGTTTACACCTTC. It translates to CASSDPGDRVYTF.

The rearrangement joins TRBV28 to TRBJ2-1, with D possibly being TRBD1 or TRBD2 (5 bases each). The CDR3 is 17 residues long. The germline V gene encodes CDR1 MDHEN and CDR2 SYDVKM. V dropped 4 bases and J dropped 7 bases, with 23 bases sitting between them. The CDR3 region is CASSSRGRDLYYNEQFF. DNA for the CDR3: TGTGCCAGCAGTTCAAGGGGCCGGGACCTTTACTATAATGAGCAGTTCTTC. Together with reference TRBV28 and TRBJ2-1, the CDR3 gives the full variable domain: DVKVTQSSRYLVKRTGEKVFLECVQDMDHENMFWYRQDPGLGLRLIYFSYDVKMKEKGDIPEGYSVSREKKERFSLILESASTNQTSMYLCASSSRGRDLYYNEQFFGPGTRLTVL.

There are a few counts of this clonotype. The chain recombines TRBV27 with TRBJ1-2, with 9 bases lining up with TRBD1. Germline V gene lookup returns CDR1 MNHEY and CDR2 SMNVEV (reference sequence). CDR3 length: 15 amino acids. V dropped 5 bases and J dropped 5; count of bases not matched to a gene: 9. The CDR3 DNA reads TGTGCCAGCAGTACCCGGACAGGGGCAGGGTATGGCTACACCTTC. Amino acid sequence: CASSTRTGAGYGYTF.

This clonotype was found many times. The chain couples TRBV6-1 to TRBJ1-6, with 9 bases fitting TRBD1. Germline V gene sequence: CDR1 MNHNS, CDR2 SASEGT. The CDR3 covers 16 residues. V trimming: 6 bases; J trimming: 4 bases; junction bases outside the gene matches: 7. The CDR3 DNA follows: TGTGCCAGCAGCCCGGGACAGGGTTCGTATAATTCACCCCTCCACTTT. It specifies CASSPGQGSYNSPLHF.

This clonotype was counted many times. V is TRBV6-2 or TRBV6-3 and J is TRBJ1-1, with TRBD1 identical over 8 bases. This CDR3 region has 16 residues. Looked up from germline, CDR1 is MNHEY and CDR2 is SVGEGT. The V gene end was trimmed by 5 bases and the J gene end by 0 bases; junction bases not matched to a gene: 8. The CDR3 sequence is CASSTPTGALNTEAFF. CDR3 in DNA: TGTGCCAGCAGTACCCCGACAGGGGCTCTGAACACTGAAGCTTTCTTT.

The V gene is TRBV28, the J gene TRBJ1-5; D remains unclear. Germline CDR1 and CDR2: MDHEN and SYDVKM. Trimming cost V 6 bases and J 0 bases, with 12 bases left between them. The CDR3 spans 15 residues. This CDR3 reads CASSPPRSSNQPQHF. The CDR3 region has the DNA TGTGCCAGCAGCCCCCCCCGATCTAGCAATCAGCCCCAGCATTTT.

The chain joins TRBV19 to TRBJ1-3; D is uncertain. The CDR3 loop spans 16 amino acids. V was clipped by 0 bases and J by 0 bases, with 9 bases between them. The V gene's germline CDR1 is LNHDA and CDR2 SQIVND (reference sequence). CDR3 nucleotides: TGTGCCAGTAGTATAGACTGGGCAGGCTCTGGAAACACCATATATTTT. This translates into CASSIDWAGSGNTIYF.

In this sample, this clonotype turned up many times. The gene calls are TRBV24-1 and TRBJ2-1; D gene ambiguous. V was shortened by 5 bases and J by 3 bases, with 7 bases between the two germline ends. CDR3 length: 13 amino acids. The V gene's germline CDR1 is KGHDR and CDR2 SFDVKD. The CDR3 region is CATSGADYNEQFF. The CDR3 region has the DNA TGTGCCACCAGTGGGGCAGACTACAATGAGCAGTTCTTC.

This clonotype has at least ten counts. The J gene is TRBJ2-5, the V gene TRBV19, with D tentatively TRBD1 or TRBD2 (6 bases each). The V gene lost 5 bases and the J gene lost 11 bases, with 21 bases spanning the gap. Per the germline V gene, CDR1 is LNHDA and CDR2 is SQIVND (reference sequence). The CDR3 runs 14 residues. The CDR3 nucleotides are TGTGCCAGTAGTCAAGGGGGACTCCGCGGAAGTCAGTACTTC. It specifies CASSQGGLRGSQYF. The full variable domain, completed using reference TRBV19 and TRBJ2-5, is DGGITQSPKYLFRKEGQNVTLSCEQNLNHDAMYWYRQDPGQGLRLIYYSQIVNDFQKGDIAEGYSVSREKKESFPLTVTSAQKNPTAFYLCASSQGGLRGSQYFGPGTRLLVL.

There are many counts of this clonotype. The genes are TRBV5-1 and TRBJ2-5, with D unclear. Trimming left V 4 bases short and J 5 bases short, with 15 bases between. Germline assignment: CDR1 SGHRS and CDR2 YFSETQ. The CDR3 covers 14 residues. Here the CDR3 reads CASSLVTAGETQYF. CDR3 DNA: TGCGCCAGCAGCCTTGTTACTGCCGGGGAGACCCAGTACTTC.

The chain carries TRBV5-4 and TRBJ1-1; 8 bases are shared with TRBD1. The germline CDR1 and CDR2 sequences are SGHNT and YYREEE (reference sequence). This CDR3 has 16 residues. With V trimmed by 4 bases and J by 5 bases, 13 bases remained unmatched. The chain's CDR3 is CASSPQSGGGRTEAFF. Written as DNA, the CDR3 is TGTGCCAGCAGCCCCCAGTCAGGGGGCGGTCGTACTGAAGCTTTCTTT.

Ten or more counts support this clonotype. The chain joins TRBV28 to TRBJ1-4, with D possibly being TRBD1 (6 bases). The CDR3 is 15 residues long. V dropped 6 bases and J dropped 8 bases, with 19 bases sitting between them. The germline CDR1 and CDR2 sequences are MDHEN and SYDVKM. CDR3 amino acids: CASRTPGGHDEKLFF. In DNA form, the CDR3 reads TGTGCCAGCAGGACCCCGGGGGGGCACGACGAAAAACTGTTTTTT.

This clonotype was counted many times. The chain couples TRBV6-1 to TRBJ2-2; 7 bases match TRBD2. The CDR3 extends over 15 amino acids. Germline V gene lookup returns CDR1 MNHNS and CDR2 SASEGT. J lost 0 bases, V lost 10 bases, and 8 bases had no gene match. CDR3 sequence: CATLGLAANTGELFF. CDR3 in DNA: TGTGCCACCCTGGGGCTAGCGGCGAACACCGGGGAGCTGTTTTTT.

This clonotype was seen only once. This rearrangement joins TRBV27 to TRBJ1-2, with D unclear. Germline values: CDR1 MNHEY, CDR2 SMNVEV (reference sequence). Trimming removed 6 bases from V and 7 bases from J, with 12 bases in between. There are 12 residues in the CDR3. The CDR3 is CASRDEGIGYTF. The DNA for the CDR3 is TGTGCCAGCAGAGATGAGGGCATTGGCTACACCTTC.